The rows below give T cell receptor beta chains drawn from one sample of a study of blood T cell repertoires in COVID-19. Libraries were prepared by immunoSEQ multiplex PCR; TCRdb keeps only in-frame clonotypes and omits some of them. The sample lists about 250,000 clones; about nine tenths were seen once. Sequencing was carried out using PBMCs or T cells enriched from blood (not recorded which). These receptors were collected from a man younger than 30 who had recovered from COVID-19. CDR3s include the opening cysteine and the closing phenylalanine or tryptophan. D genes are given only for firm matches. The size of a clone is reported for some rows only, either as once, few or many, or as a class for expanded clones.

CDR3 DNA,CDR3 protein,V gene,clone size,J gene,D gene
TGTGCCAGCAGTTACGGCCATAATAATTCACCCCTCCACTTT,CASSYGHNNSPLHF,TRBV6-2/TRBV6-3,few,TRBJ1-6,NA
TGTGCCAGCAGCCTAGGGACAGGGGTTTTCTACGAGCAGTACTTC,CASSLGTGVFYEQYF,TRBV27,NA,TRBJ2-7,TRBD1
TGCGCCAGCAGTGAAGCGGGAAAACCTGACAATGAGCAGTTCTTC,CASSEAGKPDNEQFF,TRBV10-2,NA,TRBJ2-1,TRBD2
TGCGCCAGCAGCTCACTAGCGGGGGGCATAACCGGGGAGCTGTTTTTT,CASSSLAGGITGELFF,TRBV5-1,NA,TRBJ2-2,TRBD2
TGTGCCAGCAGCTTAGAGCCAGGGATAACTTCACCCCTCCACTTT,CASSLEPGITSPLHF,TRBV11-2,many,TRBJ1-6,NA
TGTGCCAGCTCACCACCGGGACAGGGATCAGAAAACATTCAGTACTTC,CASSPPGQGSENIQYF,TRBV18,NA,TRBJ2-4,TRBD1
TGCGCCAGCAAAGGGGGGACAGGGGGCAACTACGAGCAGTACTTC,CASKGGTGGNYEQYF,TRBV4-1,once,TRBJ2-7,TRBD1
TGTGCCAGCAGCCCCTACAGGGCCCCCCTCAATCAGCCCCAGCATTTT,CASSPYRAPLNQPQHF,TRBV7-8,few,TRBJ1-5,NA
TGCGCCAGCAGCGCCAGTGGGAGCGGGACCTACAATGAGCAGTTCTTC,CASSASGSGTYNEQFF,TRBV5-1,few,TRBJ2-1,TRBD2
TGTGCCAGCAGCTCATCGGCCAGGGGCCAAGATCGCTACACCTTC,CASSSSARGQDRYTF,TRBV7-2,NA,TRBJ1-2,NA
TGCGCCAGCAGCCGGGGGACTGGGCGCTACCAAGAGACCCAGTACTTC,CASSRGTGRYQETQYF,TRBV4-1,NA,TRBJ2-5,NA
TGCGCCAGCAATCACTCGGGGGATGGCTACACCTTC,CASNHSGDGYTF,TRBV10-2,NA,TRBJ1-2,NA
TGTGCCAGCAGCTTGAATAGACAGGGGAGGGGTGAAGCTTTCTTT,CASSLNRQGRGEAFF,TRBV11-2,NA,TRBJ1-1,TRBD1
TGTGCCAGCAGCTTGTCTAGCGGGACCTACAATGAGCAGTTCTTC,CASSLSSGTYNEQFF,TRBV5-4,NA,TRBJ2-1,TRBD2
TGTGCCAGCAGCTACCAGAGGGGGGAGCAGTACTTC,CASSYQRGEQYF,TRBV5-4,NA,TRBJ2-7,NA
TGTGCCAGCAGTTTACCCCCCGCTAATGAAAAACTGTTTTTT,CASSLPPANEKLFF,TRBV28,once,TRBJ1-4,NA
TGTGCTAGTGGTTTGGTACCAAGGTCAGAGGCTAACTATGGCTACACCTTC,CASGLVPRSEANYGYTF,TRBV12-5,NA,TRBJ1-2,NA
TGTGCCAGCTCGCCTTTTGACAGGGTCACTGGAAACACCATATATTTT,CASSPFDRVTGNTIYF,TRBV18,NA,TRBJ1-3,TRBD1
TGTGCCAGCAGCCAAGATTGGGGAGGCTACGAGCAGTACTTC,CASSQDWGGYEQYF,TRBV3-1/TRBV3-2,few,TRBJ2-7,NA
TGCGCCAGCAGCACCCAGGGGGCCCAAGAGACCCAGTACTTC,CASSTQGAQETQYF,TRBV5-1,NA,TRBJ2-5,TRBD1
TGTGCCACTCGAGCTGGAAACACCATATATTTT,CATRAGNTIYF,TRBV27,NA,TRBJ1-3,NA
TGTGCCACTACGGGGACAGTAGGAGAGACCCAGTACTTC,CATTGTVGETQYF,TRBV6-5,NA,TRBJ2-5,TRBD1
TGTGCCAGCAGCCCCTCAGGGGGCCTCTACGAGCAGTACTTC,CASSPSGGLYEQYF,TRBV9,NA,TRBJ2-7,TRBD1
TGTGCCAGCAGTGACTCCCCGGGATCCTACAATGAGCAGTTCTTC,CASSDSPGSYNEQFF,TRBV6-4,NA,TRBJ2-1,NA
TGCGCCAGCAGTGAGCAGACTAACTATGGCTACACCTTC,CASSEQTNYGYTF,TRBV10-1,NA,TRBJ1-2,NA
TGTGCCAGCAGCTCCTCTAGCACCCCCTCCTACGAGCAGTACTTC,CASSSSSTPSYEQYF,TRBV11-2,once,TRBJ2-7,NA
TGTGCCAGCAGTTATCTTGACAGGGGAACGCAGTATTTT,CASSYLDRGTQYF,TRBV6-8,NA,TRBJ2-3,TRBD1
TGTGCCAGCAGCTGGGACAGAGACAATGAGCAGTTCTTC,CASSWDRDNEQFF,TRBV5-6,once,TRBJ2-1,TRBD1
TGCGCCAGCAGCTTAGAAAGGGGGTTGTATGGCTACACCTTC,CASSLERGLYGYTF,TRBV5-1,once,TRBJ1-2,NA
TGTGCCAGCAGCTCACAGGGCGGGTACGAGCAGTACTTC,CASSSQGGYEQYF,TRBV7-3,NA,TRBJ2-7,NA
TGTGCCAGCAGTTTAGTTAAGGGGGCTAAGACCCATTTT,CASSLVKGAKTHF,TRBV27,NA,TRBJ1-5,TRBD1
TGTGCCAGCAGTTCGGCGGGGAGGGCGGATGAGCAGTACTTC,CASSSAGRADEQYF,TRBV28,NA,TRBJ2-7,TRBD2
TGTGCCAGCAGTCGGTCGACATCGAACACTGAAGCTTTCTTT,CASSRSTSNTEAFF,TRBV25-1,NA,TRBJ1-1,NA
TGTGCCAGTAGTATAGCGAGGAGGGCCGCGAGCAATCAGCCCCAGCATTTT,CASSIARRAASNQPQHF,TRBV19,NA,TRBJ1-5,NA
TGTGCCAGCTCCCCCGAGGGACAGGGGAGGGCTGAAGCTTTCTTT,CASSPEGQGRAEAFF,TRBV18,NA,TRBJ1-1,TRBD1
TGTGCCAGCAGCTTAAGCAGGGGGTCAGATACGCAGTATTTT,CASSLSRGSDTQYF,TRBV7-3,few,TRBJ2-3,TRBD1
TGCGCCAGCAGCCAAGATGGCGAGCGGGGGGGGATAAACGCTATTAGCACAGATACGCAGTATTTT,CASSQDGERGGINAISTDTQYF,TRBV4-1,once,TRBJ2-3,TRBD2
TGTGCCAGCAGTGAAGAGGCGACAGGGGGCTATGGCTACACCTTC,CASSEEATGGYGYTF,TRBV6-1,NA,TRBJ1-2,TRBD1
TGTGCCAGCTCACCAGGGCCCCCGGAATACAATGAGCAGTTCTTC,CASSPGPPEYNEQFF,TRBV18,NA,TRBJ2-1,NA
TGTGCCAGCAGCCTGTGGGACAGACTACCAGCCGGCGCTTTCTTT,CASSLWDRLPAGAFF,TRBV5-4,NA,TRBJ1-1,TRBD1
TGTGCCATCAGTGAGACTAGAACCGAGGCTAGCGAGGGCTCCTACGAGCAGTACTTC,CAISETRTEASEGSYEQYF,TRBV10-3,NA,TRBJ2-7,NA
TGTGCCAGCTCACCCTCGGGACTAGCCAACGAGCAGTACTTC,CASSPSGLANEQYF,TRBV18,once,TRBJ2-7,TRBD2
TGCGCCAGCAGTGAGTCAGCAATCTCCGAGCAGTTCTTC,CASSESAISEQFF,TRBV10-1,NA,TRBJ2-1,NA
TGCGCCAGCAGCTCGACAGGGGAAGATACGCAGTATTTT,CASSSTGEDTQYF,TRBV5-1,NA,TRBJ2-3,TRBD1
TGTGCCAGTCTAGCGGGAGGGCCTCACAATGAGCAGTTCTTC,CASLAGGPHNEQFF,TRBV28,NA,TRBJ2-1,TRBD2
TGTGCCAGCAGCTTCCAGGGGTCCTACGAGCAGTACTTC,CASSFQGSYEQYF,TRBV11-3,few,TRBJ2-7,NA
TGCGCCAGCAGTGAGTCTCGAGCGGGGGGCACAGATACGCAGTATTTT,CASSESRAGGTDTQYF,TRBV10-1,NA,TRBJ2-3,TRBD2
TGTGCCAGTAGTCCCCGGCACAGGGAGATCAACTCCTACGAGCAGTACTTC,CASSPRHREINSYEQYF,TRBV19,NA,TRBJ2-7,NA
TGTGCCTGGAGGGGACAGGGCACCTACGAGCAGTACTTC,CAWRGQGTYEQYF,TRBV30,NA,TRBJ2-7,TRBD1
TGCGCCAGTCAAACGGGACAGGGCTCTGGAAACACCATATATTTT,CASQTGQGSGNTIYF,TRBV10-2,NA,TRBJ1-3,TRBD1
TGTGCCAGCAGCTTAGCCCCGGTGGGAAACACCATATATTTT,CASSLAPVGNTIYF,TRBV7-2,NA,TRBJ1-3,NA
TGTGCCAGCAGCTTAGACGTGGGACTAGCGCGAACAGATACGCAGTATTTT,CASSLDVGLARTDTQYF,TRBV11-3,NA,TRBJ2-3,TRBD2
TGTGCCATCAGTGAGTCGGCGGGCGGAGAAGGTGAAGCTTTCTTT,CAISESAGGEGEAFF,TRBV10-3,NA,TRBJ1-1,NA
TGTGCCAGCAGCACCCGGACAGGGGGAGATAGCAATCAGCCCCAGCATTTT,CASSTRTGGDSNQPQHF,TRBV7-8,NA,TRBJ1-5,TRBD1
TGCAGTGCTAGTCCTAGCGGCACCGGGAACACCGGGGAGCTGTTTTTT,CSASPSGTGNTGELFF,TRBV20-1,NA,TRBJ2-2,TRBD2
TGTGCCAGCAGTCCGCGCCCCGACAGGGAACCCCACTATGGCTACACCTTC,CASSPRPDREPHYGYTF,TRBV27,NA,TRBJ1-2,TRBD1
TGTGCCAGCTCACCCCAACTAACAAGGAACACTGAAGCTTTCTTT,CASSPQLTRNTEAFF,TRBV18,NA,TRBJ1-1,NA
TGTGCCAGCAGGAGGGACAGCTTGCGCAATCAGCCCCAGCATTTT,CASRRDSLRNQPQHF,TRBV28,NA,TRBJ1-5,TRBD1
TGTGCCAGCAGCGTCCTACAGGGTTCCAACACAGATACGCAGTATTTT,CASSVLQGSNTDTQYF,TRBV9,few,TRBJ2-3,NA
TGCAGTGCTAGTGACAGGGGGCGGCAGCCCCAGCATTTT,CSASDRGRQPQHF,TRBV20-1,NA,TRBJ1-5,TRBD1